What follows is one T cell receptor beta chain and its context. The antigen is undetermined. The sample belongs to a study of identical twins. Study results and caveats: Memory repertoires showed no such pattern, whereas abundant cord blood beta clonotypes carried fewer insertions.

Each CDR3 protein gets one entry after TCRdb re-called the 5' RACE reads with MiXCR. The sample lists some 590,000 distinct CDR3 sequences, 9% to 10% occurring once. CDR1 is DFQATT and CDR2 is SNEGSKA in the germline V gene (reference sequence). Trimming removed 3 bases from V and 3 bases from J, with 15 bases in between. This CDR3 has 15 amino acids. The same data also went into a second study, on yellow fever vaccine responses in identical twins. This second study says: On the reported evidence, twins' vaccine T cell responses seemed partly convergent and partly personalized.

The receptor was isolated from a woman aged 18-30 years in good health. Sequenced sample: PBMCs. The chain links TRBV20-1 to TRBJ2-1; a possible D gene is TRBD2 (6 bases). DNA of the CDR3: TGCAGTGCTAGCTTTGACACTAGCATCTACAATGAGCAGTTCTTC. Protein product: CSASFDTSIYNEQFF.